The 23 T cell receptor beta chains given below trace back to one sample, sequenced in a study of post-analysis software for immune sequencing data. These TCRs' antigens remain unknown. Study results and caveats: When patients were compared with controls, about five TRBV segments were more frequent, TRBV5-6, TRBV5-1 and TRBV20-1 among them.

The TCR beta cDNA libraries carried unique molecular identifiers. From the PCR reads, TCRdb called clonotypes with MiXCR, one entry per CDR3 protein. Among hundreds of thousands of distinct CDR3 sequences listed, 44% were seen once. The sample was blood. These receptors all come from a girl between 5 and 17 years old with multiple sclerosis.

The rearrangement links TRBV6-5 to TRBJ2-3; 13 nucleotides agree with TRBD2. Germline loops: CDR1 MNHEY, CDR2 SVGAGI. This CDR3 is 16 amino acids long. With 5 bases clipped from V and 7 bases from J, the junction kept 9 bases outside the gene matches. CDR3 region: CASSRPLAGGTNTQYF. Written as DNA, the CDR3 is TGTGCCAGCAGTCGACCACTAGCGGGGGGGACGAATACGCAGTATTTT.

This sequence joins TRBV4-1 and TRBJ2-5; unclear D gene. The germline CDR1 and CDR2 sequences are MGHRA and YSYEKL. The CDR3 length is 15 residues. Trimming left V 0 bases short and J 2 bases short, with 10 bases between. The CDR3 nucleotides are TGCGCCAGCAGCCAAGAAGGCTTGCCACAAGAGACCCAGTACTTC. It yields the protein CASSQEGLPQETQYF.

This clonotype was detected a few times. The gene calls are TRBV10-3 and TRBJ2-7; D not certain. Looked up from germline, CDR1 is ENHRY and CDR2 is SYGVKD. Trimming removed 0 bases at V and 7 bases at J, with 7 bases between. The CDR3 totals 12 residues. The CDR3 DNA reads TGTGCCATCAGTGAGTCTCGTTGGGAGCAGTACTTC. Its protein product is CAISESRWEQYF.

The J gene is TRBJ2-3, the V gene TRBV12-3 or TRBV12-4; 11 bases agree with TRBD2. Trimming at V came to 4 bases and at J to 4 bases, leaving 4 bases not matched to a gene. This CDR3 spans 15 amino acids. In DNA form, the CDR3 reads TGTGCCAGCAGTTGGGGACTAGCGGTTGCAGATACGCAGTATTTT. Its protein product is CASSWGLAVADTQYF.

The CDR3: CASSQEGGHLYEQYF. The CDR3 DNA follows: TGCGCCAGCAGCCAAGAAGGGGGCCACCTCTACGAGCAGTACTTC. The chain carries TRBV4-1 and TRBJ2-7; 7 bases align to TRBD1. J gave up 3 bases and V 0 bases, and 5 bases lay outside the gene matches. The germline V gene has CDR1 MGHRA and CDR2 YSYEKL. This CDR3 is built from 15 residues.

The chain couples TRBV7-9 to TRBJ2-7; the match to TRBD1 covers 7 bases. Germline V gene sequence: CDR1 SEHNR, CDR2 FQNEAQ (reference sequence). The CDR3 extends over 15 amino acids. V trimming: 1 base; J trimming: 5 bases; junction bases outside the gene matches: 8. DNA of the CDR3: TGTGCCAGCAGCTTAGGCTTACAGGGGCCGGACGAGCAGTACTTC. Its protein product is CASSLGLQGPDEQYF.

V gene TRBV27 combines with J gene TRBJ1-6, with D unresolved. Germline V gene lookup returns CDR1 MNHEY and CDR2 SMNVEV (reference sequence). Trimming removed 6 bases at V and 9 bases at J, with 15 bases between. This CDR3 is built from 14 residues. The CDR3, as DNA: TGTGCCAGCAGCCTTCCCAGAATGTTTTCACCCCTCCACTTT. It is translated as CASSLPRMFSPLHF.

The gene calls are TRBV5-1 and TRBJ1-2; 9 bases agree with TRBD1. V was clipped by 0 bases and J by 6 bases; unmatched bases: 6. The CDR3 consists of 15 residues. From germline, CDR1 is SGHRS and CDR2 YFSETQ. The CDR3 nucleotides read TGCGCCAGCAGCTTGGAAGGGACAGGGATGGATGGCTACACCTTC. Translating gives CASSLEGTGMDGYTF.

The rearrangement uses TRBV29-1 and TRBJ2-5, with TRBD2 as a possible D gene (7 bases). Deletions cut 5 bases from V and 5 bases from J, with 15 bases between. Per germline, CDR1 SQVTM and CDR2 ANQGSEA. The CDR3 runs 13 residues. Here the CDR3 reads CSVRGAPGETQYF. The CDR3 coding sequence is TGCAGCGTTCGGGGGGCCCCTGGGGAGACCCAGTACTTC.

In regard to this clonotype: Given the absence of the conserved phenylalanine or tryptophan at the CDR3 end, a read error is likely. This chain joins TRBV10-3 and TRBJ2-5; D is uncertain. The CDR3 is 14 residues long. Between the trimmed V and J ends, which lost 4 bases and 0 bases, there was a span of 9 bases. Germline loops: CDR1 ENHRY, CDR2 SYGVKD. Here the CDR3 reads CAISASINQETQYS. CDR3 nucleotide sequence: TGTGCCATCAGTGCGTCGATAAACCAAGAGACCCAGTACTCC.

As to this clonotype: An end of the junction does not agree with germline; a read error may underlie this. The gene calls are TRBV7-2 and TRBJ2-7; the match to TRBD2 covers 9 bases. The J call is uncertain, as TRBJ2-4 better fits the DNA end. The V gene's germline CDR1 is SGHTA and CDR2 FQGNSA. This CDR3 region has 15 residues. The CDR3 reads CVSSPRLADKNIQYF. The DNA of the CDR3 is TGTGTCAGCAGCCCTAGACTAGCGGATAAAAACATTCAGTACTTC.

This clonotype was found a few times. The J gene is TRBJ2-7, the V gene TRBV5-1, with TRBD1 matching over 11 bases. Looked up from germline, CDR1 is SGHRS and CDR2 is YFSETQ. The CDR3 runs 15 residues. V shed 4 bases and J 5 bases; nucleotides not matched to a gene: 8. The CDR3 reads CASSPRGQGVHEQYF. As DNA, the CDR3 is TGCGCCAGCAGCCCGCGGGGACAGGGGGTCCACGAGCAGTACTTC.

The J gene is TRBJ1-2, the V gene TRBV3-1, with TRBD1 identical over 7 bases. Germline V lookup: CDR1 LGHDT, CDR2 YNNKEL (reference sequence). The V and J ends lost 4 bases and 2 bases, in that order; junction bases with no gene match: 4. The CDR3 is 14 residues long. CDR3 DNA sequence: TGTGCCAGCAGCCGATGGGACAGCAACTATGGCTACACCTTC. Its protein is CASSRWDSNYGYTF.

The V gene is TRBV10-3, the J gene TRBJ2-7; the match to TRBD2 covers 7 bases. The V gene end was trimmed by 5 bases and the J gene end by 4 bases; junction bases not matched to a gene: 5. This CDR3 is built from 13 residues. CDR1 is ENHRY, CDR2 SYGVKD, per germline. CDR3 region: CAISRDYRYEQYF. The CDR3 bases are TGTGCCATCAGTAGGGACTACCGTTACGAGCAGTACTTC.

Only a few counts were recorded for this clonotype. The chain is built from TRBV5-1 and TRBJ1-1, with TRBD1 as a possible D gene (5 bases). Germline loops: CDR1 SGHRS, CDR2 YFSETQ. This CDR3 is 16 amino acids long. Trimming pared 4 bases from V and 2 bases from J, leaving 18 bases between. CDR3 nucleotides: TGCGCCAGCAGCGACCCTTCCGGGGCAGGAAACACTGAAGCTTTCTTT. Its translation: CASSDPSGAGNTEAFF.

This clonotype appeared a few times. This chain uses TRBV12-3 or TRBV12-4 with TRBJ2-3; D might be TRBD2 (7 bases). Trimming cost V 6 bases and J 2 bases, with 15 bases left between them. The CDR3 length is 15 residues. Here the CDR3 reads CASRGGALHTDTQYF. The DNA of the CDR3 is TGTGCCAGCAGGGGGGGGGCCCTTCACACAGATACGCAGTATTTT.

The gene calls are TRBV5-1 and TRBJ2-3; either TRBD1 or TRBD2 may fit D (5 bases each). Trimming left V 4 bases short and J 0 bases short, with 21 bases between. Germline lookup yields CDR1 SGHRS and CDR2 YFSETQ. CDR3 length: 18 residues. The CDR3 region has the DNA TGCGCCAGCAGCGTCCCGGGACGGATTGCCCCTAGCACAGATACGCAGTATTTT. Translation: CASSVPGRIAPSTDTQYF. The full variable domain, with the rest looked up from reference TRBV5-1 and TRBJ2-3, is KAGVTQTPRYLIKTRGQQVTLSCSPISGHRSVSWYQQTPGQGLQFLFEYFSETQRNKGNFPGRFSGRQFSNSRSEMNVSTLELGDSALYLCASSVPGRIAPSTDTQYFGPGTRLTVL.

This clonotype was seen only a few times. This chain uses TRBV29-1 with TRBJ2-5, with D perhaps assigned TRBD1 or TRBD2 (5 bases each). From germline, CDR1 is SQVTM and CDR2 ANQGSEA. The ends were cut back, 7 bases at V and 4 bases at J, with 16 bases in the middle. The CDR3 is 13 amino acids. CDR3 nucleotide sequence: TGCAGCGCTCGGGGCAGGGTAACAGAGACCCAGTACTTC. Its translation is CSARGRVTETQYF.

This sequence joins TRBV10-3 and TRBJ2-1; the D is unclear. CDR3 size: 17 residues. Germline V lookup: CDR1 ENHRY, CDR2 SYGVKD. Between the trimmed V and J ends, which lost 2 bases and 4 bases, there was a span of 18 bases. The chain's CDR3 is CAISEPNSLLSYNEQFF. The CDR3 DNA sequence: TGTGCCATCAGTGAGCCAAACTCCTTACTATCTTACAATGAGCAGTTCTTC.

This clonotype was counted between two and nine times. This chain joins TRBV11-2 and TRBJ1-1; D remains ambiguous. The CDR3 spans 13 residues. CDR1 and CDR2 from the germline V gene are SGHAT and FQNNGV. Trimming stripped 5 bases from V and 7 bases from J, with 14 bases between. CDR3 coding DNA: TGTGCCAGCAGCCCCGGGAAAGGTGATGAAGCTTTCTTT. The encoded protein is CASSPGKGDEAFF.

CDR3 in amino acids: CASSLAGLAGSEQFF. In DNA, the CDR3 is TGTGCCAGCAGCTTAGCGGGACTAGCGGGAAGTGAGCAGTTCTTC. J is TRBJ2-1 and V is TRBV7-2, with TRBD2 matching 13 bases. Unmatched junction bases numbered 2, after V lost 0 bases and J lost 9 bases. The CDR3 covers 15 residues. Germline V gene sequence: CDR1 SGHTA, CDR2 FQGNSA.

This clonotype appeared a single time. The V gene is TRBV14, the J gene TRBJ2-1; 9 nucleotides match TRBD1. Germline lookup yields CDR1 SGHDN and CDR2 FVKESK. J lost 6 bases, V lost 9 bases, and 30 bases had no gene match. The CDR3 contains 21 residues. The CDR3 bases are TGTGCCAGTCGACGTGGTCGTTTTATCTTTCCCGGGACAGGGAGTCCCAATGAGCAGTTCTTC. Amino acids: CASRRGRFIFPGTGSPNEQFF.

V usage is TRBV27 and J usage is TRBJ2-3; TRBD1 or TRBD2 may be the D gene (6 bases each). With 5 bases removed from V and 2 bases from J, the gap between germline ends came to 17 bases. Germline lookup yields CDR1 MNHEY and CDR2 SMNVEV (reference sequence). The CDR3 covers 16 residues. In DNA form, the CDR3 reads TGTGCCAGCAGTCCCGGGACTTGGGGACACACAGATACGCAGTATTTT. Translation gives CASSPGTWGHTDTQYF.